The TCR beta chain described here comes from a study of identical twins. General observations from the study: Rather than following the same donors, the conclusions depended on cross-sectional statistical analysis.

Per the germline V gene, CDR1 is SGDLS and CDR2 is YYNGEE. The CDR3 totals 13 residues. V was clipped by 5 bases and J by 3 bases, with 8 bases between them. A word on this clonotype: No antigen is known for it.

TCRdb re-derived calls from the 5' RACE reads in MiXCR, one entry per CDR3 protein. In the table there are just over 500,000 distinct CDR3 sequences, 20% to 25% of which are singletons. These data were also reused for a study on T cells expressing NK-cell markers. This second report adds: Out of eight donors sequenced, seven tested HCMV-seropositive and the remaining one seronegative. In roughly 6 donors, dominant CD3+CD56+NKG2C+ clones formed 1.0-7.0% of CD8+ cells.

The material sequenced was CD4+ T cells sorted from blood. The sequence was obtained from a woman aged 18-29 years in good health. V and J are TRBV9 and TRBJ2-2; a weak D match, TRBD1 (5 bases). The chain's CDR3 is CASRTEYTGELFF. CDR3 in DNA: TGTGCCAGCAGGACAGAGTACACCGGGGAGCTGTTTTTT.